This T cell receptor (beta chain) was sequenced for a study of T-cell memory formation after mild COVID-19. Study-wide context: Largely, the TCR clusters proved donor specific. Study findings and constraints: A balance of CD4 and CD8 characterized clones contracting day 15 to 85, whereas later expanders leaned CD4+. Cross-reactive memory appears to have joined, as suggested by some responding clones showing up in pre-infection memory. For second-wave clones that peaked at day 37, SARS-CoV-2 specificity went unverified.

This CDR3 is 15 amino acids long. Germline lookup yields CDR1 LGHNA and CDR2 YSLEER. The V segment lost 0 bases and the J segment 2 bases; nucleotides outside the gene matches: 2. On this clonotype: Its target is not known.

TCRdb re-analysed the 5' RACE reads in MiXCR, keeping a single row per CDR3 protein. The profile shows over 250,000 distinct CDR3 sequences, about 16% of them singletons. The receptor comes from a man aged 18 to 35 who had mild COVID-19 (a few samples of this study predate the infection). Cell type and time point are not known. The rearrangement joins TRBV4-3 to TRBJ1-2; 8 bases fit TRBD1. The sample taken for sequencing was PBMCs or a T cell subset sorted from them (not recorded which). CDR3 DNA sequence: TGCGCCAGCAGCCAAGATACAGGGGGAAACTATGGCTACACCTTC. Its protein product is CASSQDTGGNYGYTF.